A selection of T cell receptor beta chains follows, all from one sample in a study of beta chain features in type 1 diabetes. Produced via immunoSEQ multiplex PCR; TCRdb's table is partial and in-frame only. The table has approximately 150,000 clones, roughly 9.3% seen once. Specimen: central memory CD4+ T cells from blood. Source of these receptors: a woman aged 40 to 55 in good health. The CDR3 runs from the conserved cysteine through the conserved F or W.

CASSKAERTQETQYF | TRBJ2-5 | TRBV21-1
CASSPTDYGYTF | TRBJ1-2 | TRBV18
CASSLRQEDTQYF | TRBJ2-3 | TRBV14
CASSSPSGQQGTEAFF | TRBJ1-1 | TRBV11-2
CASSQDLGANYGYTF | TRBJ1-2 | TRBV14
CASSQALGARQVEQFF | TRBJ2-1 | TRBV4-3
CASARDRSFYEQYF | NA | TRBV5-1
CASSSGQALGGKTDTQYF | TRBJ2-3 | TRBV5-1
CASSPGQGYEKLFF | TRBJ1-4 | TRBV4-1
CASSWTGLGADTQYF | TRBJ2-3 | TRBV5-4
CASSPGGSNTGELFF | TRBJ2-2 | TRBV6-1
CASSLQGTPTNSPLHF | TRBJ1-6 | TRBV7-2
CAIATGAAGEKLFF | TRBJ1-4 | TRBV19
CASSPETGASAFF | TRBJ1-1 | TRBV7-9
CALQGGEDEQFF | TRBJ2-1 | TRBV7-8
CASSHPALAGGRVAETQYF | TRBJ2-5 | TRBV23-1
CASSPRQFGSYGYTF | TRBJ1-2 | TRBV7-9
CASSQPAATSGYNEQFF | TRBJ2-1 | TRBV4-2
CARKMGGPSKNIQYF | TRBJ2-4 | TRBV25-1
CASSLAGLALDEQFF | TRBJ2-1 | TRBV11-3
CASRRDRATNEKLFF | TRBJ1-4 | TRBV6-6
CASSVGGTNEKLFF | TRBJ1-4 | TRBV9
CASSSGGYTDTQYF | TRBJ2-3 | TRBV7-9
CASSPTQQETQYF | TRBJ2-5 | TRBV18
CASIRTGSQYGYTF | TRBJ1-2 | TRBV28
CASSPRGGGSYGYTF | TRBJ1-2 | TRBV7-2
CASSIDFNRKETQYF | TRBJ2-5 | TRBV19
CASSPPTGAQETQYF | TRBJ2-5 | TRBV18
CSVEDRLGPWQETQYF | TRBJ2-5 | TRBV29-1
CASSLEAGSASPLHF | TRBJ1-6 | TRBV5-1
CASLQGRVDYGYTF | TRBJ1-2 | TRBV2
CAISHRDGDYGYTF | TRBJ1-2 | TRBV10-3
CASSHAGTGSTDTQYF | TRBJ2-3 | TRBV4-1
CASRPQARGQGYTF | TRBJ1-2 | TRBV6-6
CASSQEMGGGLAGTNYEQYF | TRBJ2-7 | TRBV4-2
CASRMDGTSRGYTF | TRBJ1-2 | TRBV5-1
CASSIDGAAGYTF | TRBJ1-2 | TRBV5-1
CASSLGDREDNEKLFF | TRBJ1-4 | TRBV5-1
CASSYGRGFWDTQYF | TRBJ2-3 | TRBV6-5
CASSQWEGADTQYF | TRBJ2-3 | TRBV27
CASTRTYNQPQHF | TRBJ1-5 | TRBV6-1
CASSLGTPGQTNYGYTF | TRBJ1-2 | TRBV5-1
CASSPRQGRELFF | TRBJ2-2 | TRBV6-5
CASSGQGAGGYTF | TRBJ1-2 | TRBV2
CASSQDLGGEQFF | TRBJ2-1 | TRBV14
CASSSPGANEQFF | TRBJ2-1 | TRBV7-2
CASSTMGPQGGSTF | TRBJ1-2 | TRBV5-6
CASSPPLGAGATNEQFF | TRBJ2-1 | TRBV28
CASSQDLGQGYATNEKLFF | TRBJ1-4 | TRBV4-3
CASSAPGLAGGDTDTQYF | TRBJ2-3 | TRBV4-1
CASNRGSNQPQHF | TRBJ1-5 | TRBV2
CASSLQNIQQETQYF | TRBJ2-5 | TRBV5-6
CASSYPPFLEQFF | TRBJ2-1 | TRBV6-5